Sequencing of this T cell receptor beta chain was carried out in a study of T-cell memory formation after mild COVID-19. Germline assignment: CDR1 SGHTA and CDR2 FQGNSA. The CDR3 totals 8 residues, both ends included. 5'RACE primed from the constant segment yielded TCR alpha and TCR beta cDNA libraries bearing sample barcodes and UMIs. TCRdb re-called the 5' RACE reads with MiXCR, one entry per CDR3 protein. This repertoire shows 180,000 or so distinct CDR3 sequences, around 16% found once; its top ten account for about 2%. This clonotype came up a few times. Its antigen is not identified. The conserved phenylalanine or tryptophan is not found at the CDR3 terminus, so this likely reflects a read error. No DNA is shown, since the ends of the CDR3 on it are uncertain; the CDR3 is the one TCRdb lists. Overall study findings and caveats: The appearance of some responding clones in pre-infection memory suggested that cross-reactive memory joined. Clones shrinking from day 15 to 85 showed even CD4/CD8 mixes; later expanders tilted CD4+. CD8+ contracting clones occupied EMRA, while CD4+ ones occupied mainly CM and EM.

The receptor's source is an adult woman who had mild COVID-19 (a few samples of this study predate the infection). Cell type and time point are not known. The chain couples TRBV7-2 to TRBJ2-3. The sequencing sample was made of PBMCs or a T cell subset sorted from them (not recorded which). The CDR3 loop reads CASSPLRQ.